This T cell receptor beta chain is from a study of early T cells in non-severe SARS-CoV-2 infection. Turning to the study itself: The sequenced material was bulk RNA from unsorted whole blood, and its chains were unpaired. Study results and caveats: VDJdb-based matching was biased toward anti-spike CD8 responses and missed private and CD4 specificities.

This clonotype was detected a few times. Its specificity is unknown. Unique molecular identifiers were added to individual cDNA molecules. MiXCR was run by TCRdb on the 5' RACE reads, yielding one entry per CDR3 protein. Counted here are around 61,000 distinct CDR3 sequences, 10% to 12% occurring once; the ten biggest clones make up around 1.8%. This receptor was obtained from an adult who was a healthcare worker with PCR-confirmed SARS-CoV-2 infection or an uninfected control (not recorded which). Sample: whole blood.

CDR3 sequence reads: CSARGLAARGLQETQYF. For the CDR3, the DNA is TGCAGTGCTAGGGGGCTGGCCGCGCGGGGGCTCCAAGAGACCCAGTACTTC. The chain combines TRBV20-1 with TRBJ2-5; maybe TRBD2 (7 bases). The CDR3 is made up of 17 amino acids. V was cut by 3 bases and J by 1 base, with 21 bases left in between. Germline CDR1 and CDR2: DFQATT and SNEGSKA (reference sequence).